This T cell receptor beta chain was profiled in a study of shared clonotypes between healthy human individuals. On the study more broadly: A donor's plate count was three for CD4 naive and three for CD4 memory; CD8 naive had two and CD8 memory one.

Genomic DNA of every subset was divided equally among multiple immunoSEQ plates. How the authors handled the data: ImmunoSEQ sequences covered only the junction and lacked quality scores; filtering therefore differed. TCRdb keeps only in-frame clones here, not all; method: immunoSEQ multiplex PCR. V and J calls and clone size are those listed in that table; D and trimming were worked out from the DNA. Counted here are about 610,000 clones, approximately 96% occurring once; the ten biggest clones make up 0.11%. Naive CD8 populations comprised CD45RO-negative cells positively selected for CCR7, excluding terminally differentiated effector memory CD45RA+ cells. Donors comprised healthy HIV-negative adults lacking recent acute infections or vaccinations. V gave up 1 base and J gave up 0 bases, with 15 bases separating them. The CDR3 runs to 17 residues. Germline V gives CDR1 MGHDK, CDR2 SYGVNS.

Sequenced material: naive CD8+ T cells sorted from blood. The chain couples TRBV25-1 to TRBJ2-5; D remains ambiguous. The source is a woman younger than 45 in good health. The CDR3 region is CASSEFRAGMYQETQYF. CDR3 nucleotide sequence: TGTGCCAGCAGTGAATTTAGAGCAGGAATGTACCAAGAGACCCAGTACTTC.